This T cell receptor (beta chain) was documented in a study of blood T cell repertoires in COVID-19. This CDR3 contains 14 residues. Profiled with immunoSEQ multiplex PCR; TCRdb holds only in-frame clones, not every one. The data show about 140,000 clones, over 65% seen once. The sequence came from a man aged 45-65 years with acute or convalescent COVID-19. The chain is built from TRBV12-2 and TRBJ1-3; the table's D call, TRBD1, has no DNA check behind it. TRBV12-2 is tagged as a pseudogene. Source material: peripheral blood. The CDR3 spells CASRLGQSGNTIYF. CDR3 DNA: TGTGCAAGTCGCTTAGGACAGTCTGGAAACACCATATATTTT.